This record covers a single T cell receptor (beta chain). Its antigen is unknown. No per-base quality is available; no much larger clone lies one base away. This sample stems from a study of blood T cell repertoires in COVID-19 (dated by TCRdb to 2018 to 2021). Concerning the study at large: The collaborator samples originated in the United States, Italy and Spain and spanned the acute and convalescent phases of COVID-19. The prospective study material was composed of cDNA or gDNA derived from T cells, B-cell-depleted T cells, or PBMCs. Subjects who had been exposed to COVID-19, were actively infected with it, or had recovered from it provided the deeply sampled blood TCRbeta repertoires that made up the dataset. The repertoires were released in a freely available public database intended as a resource for research on the immune response to SARS-CoV-2. Samples came from the ongoing ImmuneRACE study (first 160 participants) plus 1,254 subjects from 6 global collaborators. A de-identified subject ID, COVID-19 status, age in years and sex were almost always included in the sample metadata. HLA class I and class II types, where available, came from metadata supplied by the sample provider rather than from assay-based typing.

Enrolling through a virtual design, the prospective study's participants ranged in age from roughly 18 to 100 years and lived across 24 United States geographic areas. In the prospective study, cohorts were assigned on the basis of participant-reported clinical history obtained from a screening survey and a study questionnaire. For ImmuneRACE Cohort 3, a participant was defined as recovered based on two consecutive negative NP/OP PCR tests, clearance by a healthcare professional, or resolution of symptoms. In the prospective study, mobile phlebotomists collected whole blood, serum and a nasopharyngeal or oropharyngeal swab from each participant. Participants in the prospective study had the option to provide additional blood draws and questionnaires over an approximately 2-month period. Before DNA extraction, blood samples from the prospective study were shipped at room temperature or frozen. General findings and caveats noted by the study authors: The quantity of clinical and demographic metadata differed by source and by participant and was supplied without curation.

From the cysteine through the phenylalanine, the CDR3 covers 15 amino acids. Kept here is only the CDR3 DNA, which spans 45 bases and is read in frame from base 1. CDR1 and CDR2, per the germline V gene, are ENHRY and SYGVKD. V loses 5 bases at its end and J loses 4 bases; junction bases beyond the gene matches: 6. TCRbeta CDR3 regions were amplified from genomic DNA using the immunoSEQ Assay, a bias-controlled multiplex PCR. The study's processing was this. Within the assay, amplification of reference gene primers was used to estimate how many nucleated cells each sample contained. To quantify the absolute abundance of each unique TCRbeta CDR3 rearrangement, sequence reads were collapsed and filtered. For each sample, productive Simpson clonality was calculated as the square root of Simpson's diversity index over productive rearrangements. In TCRdb, the immuneACCESS table is reduced to in-frame sequences with V and J assigned. These tables do not hold every clone; where another copy was compared, an unresolved V gene accounts for under half, and the others remain unexplained. V and J calls and clone size are given by that table; D and trimming were obtained from the DNA. The sample includes 330,000 or so clones, with 80% to 90% observed a single time. In total, the top ten clones hold more than 5% of the sample.

The receptor was derived from a man aged 25-40 years who had recovered from COVID-19. The sample taken for sequencing was PBMCs or T cells enriched from blood (not recorded which). The chain joins TRBV10-3 to TRBJ1-2; 11 of the junction bases match TRBD1. The CDR3 sequence is CAISWDRGSGYGYTF. DNA sequence: TGTGCCATCAGTTGGGACAGGGGGTCCGGCTATGGCTACACCTTC.